This TCR beta chain stems from a study of T cell repertoires in cytomegalovirus infection. On the study more broadly: A matching HLA type, together with CMV infection, was signaled by public TCR beta signatures.

TCRdb reprocessed the reads via MiXCR and lists one record per CDR3 protein. Of around 340,000 distinct CDR3 sequences in the sample, about 28% were seen once. Concerning this clonotype: What it recognizes is unknown.

The CDR3 consists of 15 residues. V dropped 0 bases and J dropped 5 bases, with 11 bases sitting between them. CDR1 is MGHRA, CDR2 YSYEKL, per germline. The material sequenced was cultured PBMCs, taken from culture after CMV antigen stimulation. This clonotype was sampled from a human donor in good health (CMV status not recorded). Some clones in this sample may be carry-over from other donors' samples. V usage is TRBV4-1 and J usage is TRBJ1-5, with D unclear. CDR3 sequence: CASSQDGVLYQPQHF. The DNA for the CDR3 is TGCGCCAGCAGCCAAGACGGTGTTCTGTATCAGCCCCAGCATTTT.